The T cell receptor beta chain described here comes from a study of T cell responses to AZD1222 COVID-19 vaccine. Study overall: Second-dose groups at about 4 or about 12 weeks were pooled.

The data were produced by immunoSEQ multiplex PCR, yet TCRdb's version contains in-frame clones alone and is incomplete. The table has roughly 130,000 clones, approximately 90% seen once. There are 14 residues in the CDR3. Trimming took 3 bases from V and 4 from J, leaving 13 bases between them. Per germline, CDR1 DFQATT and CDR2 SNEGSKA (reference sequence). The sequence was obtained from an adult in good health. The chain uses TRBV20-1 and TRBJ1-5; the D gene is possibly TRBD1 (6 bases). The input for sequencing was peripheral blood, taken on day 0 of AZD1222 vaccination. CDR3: CSASMGAGNQPQHF. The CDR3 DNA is TGCAGTGCTAGTATGGGGGCCGGGAATCAGCCCCAGCATTTT.